The rows below give T cell receptor beta chains drawn from one sample of a study of blood T cell repertoires in COVID-19. The assay was immunoSEQ multiplex PCR, and TCRdb's table has in-frame clones only and misses some. The sample consists of some 240,000 clones, roughly 80% of them appearing once. The sample consisted of peripheral blood. These receptors all stem from a woman aged 70-85 years with COVID-19, enrolled during active disease. Both conserved end residues are trimmed from each CDR3. Each record gives: CDR3 protein, J gene, V gene, D gene. A D gene is named only where the DNA matches it firmly.

ASRDFGYSYEQY,TRBJ2-7,TRBV2,.
ASSLEGYKNYGYT,TRBJ1-2,TRBV7-9,.
ASSIAPTGNEGYT,TRBJ1-2,TRBV19,.
ASPTLAGGLSYEQY,TRBJ2-7,TRBV5-8,TRBD1
ASSSSGTEDGYT,TRBJ1-2,TRBV5-1,TRBD1
ASSVQIGVSEAF,TRBJ1-1,TRBV5-1,.
ASSYDWNYEQY,TRBJ2-7,TRBV6-5,.
ASSFRGNGYT,TRBJ1-2,TRBV27,.
ATLGRVNTEAF,TRBJ1-1,TRBV19,.
ASSPGVGYEQY,TRBJ2-7,TRBV18,.
ASSLAPGGSQETQY,TRBJ2-5,TRBV7-8,TRBD2
ASSQTGYNSPLH,TRBJ1-6,TRBV3-1/TRBV3-2,.
ASPTYKTSGRGTDTQY,TRBJ2-3,TRBV19,TRBD2
ATSDPGSFYGYT,TRBJ1-2,TRBV24-1,.
ASSVGRDSGTSGRVFYEQY,TRBJ2-7,TRBV5-1,TRBD2
ASSSDRGRTYEQY,TRBJ2-7,TRBV5-6,TRBD1
SVVQGARNTQY,TRBJ2-3,TRBV29-1,TRBD1
ATSRDNEQY,TRBJ2-7,TRBV15,.
ASSDEGNYGYT,TRBJ1-2,TRBV2,.
ASSLELGAYEQY,TRBJ2-7,TRBV7-2,.
ASSESRPGANEQY,TRBJ2-7,TRBV25-1,.
ASSRDRYINYGYT,TRBJ1-2,TRBV27,TRBD1
ASSLIGAGGTEAF,TRBJ1-1,TRBV7-9,TRBD1
ASGLTSGRADEQF,TRBJ2-1,TRBV5-4,TRBD2
ASRRTGVQETQY,TRBJ2-5,TRBV27,TRBD1
ASSETGQNSPLH,TRBJ1-6,TRBV18,TRBD1
ASSAGTVRSTEAF,TRBJ1-1,TRBV18,TRBD1
SASKGGSNEQF,TRBJ2-1,TRBV20-1,TRBD2
ATRGRASFTEAF,TRBJ1-1,TRBV19,.
ASSPLSGLNQETQY,TRBJ2-5,TRBV4-1,.
ASSVRAGGPEQY,TRBJ2-7,TRBV9,TRBD2
ASSPQIDRANEKLF,TRBJ1-4,TRBV18,TRBD1
SVGDKANVEQF,TRBJ2-1,TRBV29-1,.
ATRRPVVETQY,TRBJ2-5,TRBV28,.
ASSESSGNTIY,TRBJ1-3,TRBV19,.
ASSAPGTSGIYEQY,TRBJ2-7,TRBV6-6,TRBD2
SVAPQTPSEQY,TRBJ2-7,TRBV29-1,.
ASSLRTSRTTLEKLF,TRBJ1-4,TRBV3-1/TRBV3-2,.
ASSLYLEYGYT,TRBJ1-2,TRBV5-1,.
ASSYTGTSGAYEQY,TRBJ2-7,TRBV7-2,TRBD2
ASSAGGRGNQPQH,TRBJ1-5,TRBV2,.
ASSILTGPLAKNIQY,TRBJ2-4,TRBV27,.
ASTQTSNYGYT,TRBJ1-2,TRBV19,.
ASSFWTSGNTGELF,TRBJ2-2,TRBV28,TRBD2
ASSSRVGVNTGELF,TRBJ2-2,TRBV7-6,.
ASSIDSAGTEAF,TRBJ1-1,TRBV19,.
ASSLRAGLNTGELF,TRBJ2-2,TRBV5-4,TRBD2
ASRPSGNTGELF,TRBJ2-2,TRBV6-2/TRBV6-3,TRBD2